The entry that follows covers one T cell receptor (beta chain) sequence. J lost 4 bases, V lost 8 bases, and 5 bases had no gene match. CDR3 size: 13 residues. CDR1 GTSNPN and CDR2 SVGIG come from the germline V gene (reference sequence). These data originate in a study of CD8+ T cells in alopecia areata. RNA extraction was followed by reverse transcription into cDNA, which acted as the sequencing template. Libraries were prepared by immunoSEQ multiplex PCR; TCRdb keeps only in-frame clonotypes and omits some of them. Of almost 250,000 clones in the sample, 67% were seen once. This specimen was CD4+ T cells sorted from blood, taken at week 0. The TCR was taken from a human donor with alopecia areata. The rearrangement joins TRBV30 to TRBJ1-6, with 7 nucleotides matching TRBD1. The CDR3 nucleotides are TGTGCCCTGCAGGGACAGTATAATTCACCCCTCCACTTT. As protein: CALQGQYNSPLHF.